This T cell receptor beta chain was recorded in a study of response to subunit inactivated influenza vaccine. CDR3 length: 15 residues. The V and J ends lost 6 bases and 4 bases respectively, with 15 bases between them. Germline CDR1 and CDR2: MDHEN and SYDVKM. In its sample, this clonotype was seen a few times. TCRdb re-called the RT-PCR reads with MiXCR, one entry per CDR3 protein. This table holds about 300,000 distinct CDR3 sequences, 20% to 25% found once. The TCR originated in a man aged 45 to 70 who received an inactivated influenza vaccine. The sample was PBMCs from blood, taken roughly 20 months after vaccination. This chain joins TRBV28 and TRBJ2-2; no clear D gene. CDR3 region: CASSTGPAITGELFF. The CDR3 DNA reads as TGTGCCAGCAGCACTGGGCCCGCCATCACCGGGGAGCTGTTTTTT. Supplemented by reference TRBV28 and TRBJ2-2, the full variable domain reads DVKVTQSSRYLVKRTGEKVFLECVQDMDHENMFWYRQDPGLGLRLIYFSYDVKMKEKGDIPEGYSVSREKKERFSLILESASTNQTSMYLCASSTGPAITGELFFGEGSRLTVL.